The entry that follows covers one T cell receptor (beta chain) sequence. In the source study's methods: Reference gene primer amplification gave nucleated cell count estimates. Clones were read by immunoSEQ multiplex PCR, and TCRdb kept only the in-frame ones, dropping some. V, J and clone size derive from that table, while D and trimming were established from the DNA sequence. Here the sample spans roughly 250,000 clones, 70% to 90% being singletons. The data originate from a study of blood T cell repertoires in COVID-19. Study-level information: The samples span acute and convalescent COVID-19 from the United States, Italy and Spain.

Germline lookup yields CDR1 PRHDT and CDR2 FYEKMQ (reference sequence). Unmatched junction bases numbered 6, after V lost 1 base and J lost 2 bases. CDR3 length: 18 residues. Participants' reported clinical history set cohort assignment. The clonotype comes from a woman aged 50 to 60 who had recovered from COVID-19. The chain combines TRBV13 with TRBJ2-5, with TRBD2 matching over 14 bases. Sequenced sample: PBMCs or T cells enriched from blood (not recorded which). CDR3 DNA: TGTGCCAGCAGCTTAGAGACTAGCGGGAGGGCCTTGCAAGAGACCCAGTACTTC. Protein: CASSLETSGRALQETQYF.